One and the same sample provided the 31 T cell receptor beta chains below, sequenced in a study of T cells after yellow fever vaccination. TCRdb itself ran the 5' RACE reads through MiXCR, one entry per CDR3 protein. Among some 670,000 distinct CDR3 sequences, 9% to 15% were seen once, and the ten largest hold 15%. Material: PBMCs, obtained on the day of the yellow fever booster vaccination. The receptors were sampled from a man aged 25-45 years who received the YFV17D yellow fever vaccine.

This clonotype occurred a few times. CDR3 region: CASSLVTPTGELFF. The CDR3 DNA reads TGTGCCAGCAGTTTAGTTACCCCCACCGGGGAGCTGTTTTTT. V is TRBV12-3 or TRBV12-4 and J is TRBJ2-2; unclear D gene. The CDR3 is 14 amino acids. V lost 1 base and J 4 bases, leaving 7 bases between the germline ends.

The chain carries TRBV28 and TRBJ2-7; 7 bases map to TRBD2. The CDR3 extends over 14 amino acids. Germline V gene data show CDR1 as MDHEN and CDR2 as SYDVKM. The V segment lost 5 bases and the J segment 3 bases; nucleotides outside the gene matches: 7. In DNA, the CDR3 is TGTGCCAGCAGTCAGTGGCGGGAGAGCTACGAGCAGTACTTC. This gives the protein CASSQWRESYEQYF.

The table lists this clonotype with a few counts. This chain uses TRBV5-1 with TRBJ2-1; 9 bases are shared with TRBD2. Germline V gene lookup returns CDR1 SGHRS and CDR2 YFSETQ. The CDR3 loop spans 16 amino acids. V lost 1 base to trimming and J lost 7 bases; unmatched junction nucleotides: 9. The CDR3 loop reads CASSLSIAGVSNEQFF. CDR3 DNA sequence: TGCGCCAGCAGCTTGAGCATAGCGGGAGTGAGTAATGAGCAGTTCTTC. The full variable domain, completed using reference TRBV5-1 and TRBJ2-1, is KAGVTQTPRYLIKTRGQQVTLSCSPISGHRSVSWYQQTPGQGLQFLFEYFSETQRNKGNFPGRFSGRQFSNSRSEMNVSTLELGDSALYLCASSLSIAGVSNEQFFGPGTRLTVL.

V gene TRBV4-3 combines with J gene TRBJ2-5, with a weak D call TRBD1 (7 bases). V was clipped by 1 base and J by 4 bases, with 13 bases between them. CDR3 length equals 15 residues. Germline assignment: CDR1 LGHNA and CDR2 YSLEER. CDR3 amino acids: CASSQGPQGGETQYF. The CDR3 bases are TGCGCCAGCAGCCAAGGTCCCCAGGGGGGAGAGACCCAGTACTTC.

This clonotype was detected a few times. The chain combines TRBV2 with TRBJ2-3, with D possibly matching TRBD2 (6 bases). This CDR3 spans 13 amino acids. Germline V gene data show CDR1 as SNHLY and CDR2 as FYNNEI. The germline V and J ends were trimmed by 5 bases and 3 bases, with 9 bases remaining between them. The CDR3 bases are TGTGCCAGCAGTAACGGGGGAACAGATACGCAGTATTTT. Residues: CASSNGGTDTQYF.

This clonotype was seen repeatedly, ten times or more. The chain has TRBV20-1 and TRBJ2-1; 8 bases agree with TRBD1. Trimming cost V 5 bases and J 4 bases; bases outside gene matches: 4. Germline V gene lookup returns CDR1 DFQATT and CDR2 SNEGSKA (reference sequence). This CDR3 comprises 13 residues. The CDR3 loop is CSAETGAYNEQFF. The CDR3 nucleotides read TGCAGTGCTGAGACAGGGGCGTACAATGAGCAGTTCTTC.

This clonotype was recorded a few times. V is TRBV7-2 and J is TRBJ2-5, with D possibly being TRBD2 (5 bases). V shed 5 bases and J shed 2 bases, with 15 bases lying between them. The CDR3 sequence is 15 residues long. CDR1 is SGHTA, CDR2 FQGNSA, per germline. CDR3 DNA sequence: TGTGCCAGCAGCCGTTTCGCGGGTACACAAGAGACCCAGTACTTC. Amino acids: CASSRFAGTQETQYF.

This clonotype was found a few times. The chain recombines TRBV7-2 with TRBJ1-1; no firm D call. The length of the CDR3 is 15 residues. The V and J ends lost 0 bases and 1 base respectively, with 9 bases between them. CDR1 is SGHTA and CDR2 is FQGNSA in the germline V gene. The CDR3 nucleotides read TGTGCCAGCAGCTTAGCCTCATATTCGAACACTGAAGCTTTCTTT. This codes for CASSLASYSNTEAFF.

The V call is TRBV5-1, the J call TRBJ2-3; perhaps TRBD2 as D (6 bases). Per the germline V gene, CDR1 is SGHRS and CDR2 is YFSETQ. CDR3 size: 15 residues. V was shortened by 9 bases and J by 3 bases, with 20 bases between the two germline ends. CDR3 region: CATRSTAGLTDTQYF. For the CDR3, the DNA is TGCGCCACCCGGAGTACTGCGGGGTTAACAGATACGCAGTATTTT.

The rearrangement joins TRBV20-1 to TRBJ2-1; D is possibly TRBD2 (5 bases). This CDR3 has 11 residues. V lost 5 bases, J lost 10 bases, and 12 bases lay in between. Germline CDR1 DFQATT, CDR2 SNEGSKA (reference sequence). CDR3 DNA sequence: TGCAGTGCTCGCCTGGGGAGCGAGCAGTTCTTC. Translation gives CSARLGSEQFF.

There are a few counts of this clonotype. The V gene is TRBV29-1, the J gene TRBJ2-1; 9 bases fit TRBD1. This CDR3 has 14 amino acids. V trimming: 5 bases; J trimming: 7 bases; junction bases outside the gene matches: 9. The germline CDR1 and CDR2 sequences are SQVTM and ANQGSEA. The CDR3 spells CSVPGQGRGNEQFF. The CDR3, as DNA: TGCAGCGTTCCGGGACAGGGACGTGGGAATGAGCAGTTCTTC.

This chain joins TRBV20-1 and TRBJ1-1; no reliable D call. V shed 3 bases and J shed 7 bases, with 9 bases lying between them. CDR1 DFQATT and CDR2 SNEGSKA come from the germline V gene (reference sequence). CDR3 length: 11 amino acids. CDR3 residues: CSASDGFEAFF. As DNA, the CDR3 is TGCAGTGCTAGCGACGGTTTTGAAGCTTTCTTT.

The chain recombines TRBV28 with TRBJ1-6; D not certain. The germline CDR1 and CDR2 sequences are MDHEN and SYDVKM. The ends were cut back, 8 bases at V and 10 bases at J, with 12 bases in the middle. The CDR3 loop spans 12 amino acids. In DNA form, the CDR3 reads TGTGCCAGCTTCGGGGTCGGGTCACCCCTCCACTTT. As protein: CASFGVGSPLHF.

This clonotype was observed many times. V is TRBV12-3 or TRBV12-4 and J is TRBJ2-7, with 7 bases fitting TRBD2. The CDR3 sequence is 14 residues long. Trimming took 2 bases from V and 3 from J; bases not matched to a gene: 4. The CDR3 loop reads CASSLSGRDYEQYF. CDR3 DNA sequence: TGTGCCAGCAGTTTAAGTGGGAGGGACTACGAGCAGTACTTC.

This clonotype was seen a few times. The chain joins TRBV6-2 or TRBV6-3 to TRBJ2-5, with D unresolved. The CDR3 covers 16 residues. V lost 0 bases, J lost 2 bases, and 13 bases lay in between. Germline V gene sequence: CDR1 MNHEY, CDR2 SVGEGT. DNA of the CDR3: TGTGCCAGCAGTTACTCGATTACCAACACACAAGAGACCCAGTACTTC. Amino acids: CASSYSITNTQETQYF.

V is TRBV20-1 and J is TRBJ1-2; no clear D. Germline CDR1 is DFQATT and CDR2 is SNEGSKA (reference sequence). The CDR3 has 13 residues. Trimming cost V 0 bases and J 5 bases, with 10 bases left between them. The CDR3 region is CSARDWAGYGYTF. CDR3 in DNA: TGCAGTGCTAGAGATTGGGCTGGATATGGCTACACCTTC.

J is TRBJ2-2 and V is TRBV7-6, with 7 bases identical to TRBD1. Germline loops: CDR1 SGHVS, CDR2 FNYEAQ. This CDR3 has 13 residues. The trim removed 6 bases at V and 6 bases at J, leaving 4 bases unmatched. This CDR3 is CASSYRGPGELFF. The CDR3 coding sequence is TGTGCCAGCAGTTACAGGGGTCCCGGGGAGCTGTTTTTT.

V is TRBV24-1 and J is TRBJ2-1; the match to TRBD2 covers 8 bases. Germline lookup yields CDR1 KGHDR and CDR2 SFDVKD. This CDR3 has 14 residues. V dropped 5 bases and J dropped 6; count of bases not matched to a gene: 5. The CDR3 sequence: CATSAIGRANEQFF. The CDR3 DNA reads as TGTGCCACCAGTGCCATCGGGAGGGCCAATGAGCAGTTCTTC.

This clonotype was seen a handful of times. The genes are TRBV7-9 and TRBJ2-1; D unresolved. In germline, CDR1 is SEHNR, CDR2 FQNEAQ (reference sequence). V was cut by 4 bases and J by 2 bases, with 9 bases left in between. The CDR3 is made up of 14 amino acids. The CDR3 loop is CASSSEGTYNEQFF. In nucleotides, the CDR3 is TGTGCCAGCAGCTCGGAAGGGACCTACAATGAGCAGTTCTTC.

This clonotype was counted a few times. This chain links TRBV4-3 with TRBJ2-1; 15 nucleotides align to TRBD2. This CDR3 is built from 17 residues. The ends lost 4 bases at V and 4 bases at J; junction bases unmatched: 5. Germline V CDR1 and CDR2: LGHNA, YSLEER. The chain's CDR3 is CASSPRTSGREYNEQFF. Written as DNA, the CDR3 is TGCGCCAGCAGCCCACGGACTAGCGGGAGGGAGTACAATGAGCAGTTCTTC.

The rearrangement links TRBV4-3 to TRBJ2-1; D assignment may be TRBD1 or TRBD2 (5 bases each). Trimming pared 4 bases from V and 5 bases from J, leaving 15 bases between. This CDR3 comprises 15 residues. Germline CDR1 and CDR2: LGHNA and YSLEER. The chain's CDR3 is CASSRALGTNNEQFF. CDR3 nucleotide sequence: TGCGCCAGCAGCCGAGCTCTGGGGACCAACAATGAGCAGTTCTTC.

The rearrangement joins TRBV6-2 or TRBV6-3 to TRBJ2-2, with 8 bases aligning to TRBD2. Germline V gene sequence: CDR1 MNHEY, CDR2 SVGEGT. The CDR3 spans 15 residues. V gave up 0 bases and J gave up 5 bases; unmatched junction bases: 2. The CDR3 region is CASSYSPGGTGELFF. CDR3 bases: TGTGCCAGCAGTTACTCCCCGGGAGGGACCGGGGAGCTGTTTTTT.

This chain connects TRBV5-5 to TRBJ1-1; D gene unclear. This CDR3 region has 12 residues. Germline V gene lookup returns CDR1 SGHKS and CDR2 YYEKEE (reference sequence). Trimming stripped 4 bases from V and 7 bases from J, with 11 bases between. The chain's CDR3 is CASSLGIFEAFF. CDR3 nucleotides: TGTGCCAGCAGCCTAGGGATCTTTGAAGCTTTCTTT. The full variable domain, completed using reference TRBV5-5 and TRBJ1-1, is DAGVTQSPTHLIKTRGQQVTLRCSPISGHKSVSWYQQVLGQGPQFIFQYYEKEERGRGNFPDRFSARQFPNYSSELNVNALLLGDSALYLCASSLGIFEAFFGQGTRLTVV.

This clonotype has only a few counts. The chain carries TRBV27 and TRBJ2-3, with D unclear. With 5 bases removed from V and 5 bases from J, the gap between germline ends came to 14 bases. The CDR3 sequence is 14 residues long. The V gene's germline CDR1 is MNHEY and CDR2 SMNVEV (reference sequence). The CDR3 sequence: CASSPPGSRDTQYF. CDR3 coding DNA: TGTGCCAGCAGTCCCCCGGGCTCGAGAGATACGCAGTATTTT.

This clonotype was seen only a few times. This rearrangement joins TRBV20-1 to TRBJ2-1; TRBD2 might be the D (6 bases). This CDR3 has 17 residues. Germline CDR1 is DFQATT and CDR2 is SNEGSKA (reference sequence). The V end was cut by 0 bases, the J end by 1 base, with 16 bases between. Written as DNA, the CDR3 is TGCAGTGCTAGAGATCTTTCGGGGAGCGGGTCCTACAATGAGCAGTTCTTC. This sequence encodes CSARDLSGSGSYNEQFF.

The chain employs TRBV7-6 and TRBJ2-3; 9 bases are a match to TRBD1. Germline V gives CDR1 SGHVS, CDR2 FNYEAQ. This CDR3 contains 15 residues. Trimming took 5 bases from V and 5 from J; bases not matched to a gene: 8. CDR3 nucleotide sequence: TGTGCCAGCAGCCCCAGGACAGGGGCTCTAGATACGCAGTATTTT. It codes for CASSPRTGALDTQYF.

This rearrangement joins TRBV9 to TRBJ1-1; D is possibly TRBD1 (5 bases). Trimming shortened V by 3 bases and J by 4 bases, and 10 bases separated the two germline ends. This CDR3 has 13 residues. Per germline, CDR1 SGDLS and CDR2 YYNGEE. The CDR3, as DNA: TGTGCCAGCAGCGAGGGACGTAGCACTGAAGCTTTCTTT. It specifies CASSEGRSTEAFF.

This clonotype was detected only a few times. This chain links TRBV6-1 with TRBJ2-1; D might be TRBD2 (6 bases). This CDR3 contains 14 residues. Germline CDR1 and CDR2: MNHNS and SASEGT. The V end lost 8 bases, the J end lost 7 bases, and 18 bases lay between the germline ends. The CDR3 loop is CASGRDWTRNEQFF. In DNA form, the CDR3 reads TGTGCCAGCGGCCGGGACTGGACGAGGAATGAGCAGTTCTTC.

This clonotype appeared a few times. V gene TRBV20-1 combines with J gene TRBJ2-7, with D possibly being TRBD1 or TRBD2 (5 bases each). The CDR3 is 16 residues long. Between the trimmed V and J ends, which lost 5 bases and 9 bases, there was a span of 29 bases. Germline V CDR1 and CDR2: DFQATT, SNEGSKA (reference sequence). CDR3 protein: CSAPEVGTHDQMMQYF. In nucleotides, the CDR3 is TGCAGTGCTCCCGAGGTCGGGACCCACGACCAGATGATGCAGTACTTC.

The chain combines TRBV27 with TRBJ2-3; 7 positions match TRBD2. Germline V gives CDR1 MNHEY, CDR2 SMNVEV (reference sequence). V trimming: 3 bases; J trimming: 6 bases; junction bases outside the gene matches: 9. The CDR3 runs 15 residues. Here the CDR3 DNA reads TGTGCCAGCAGTTTTCGCGGGAGCGGTTCCGATACGCAGTATTTT. Protein product: CASSFRGSGSDTQYF.

DNA of the CDR3: TGCGCCAGCAGCTCCACGAGTCTCTTAGCCGCCGGCTACACCTTC. This codes for CASSSTSLLAAGYTF. The V call is TRBV5-1, the J call TRBJ1-2, with no clear D. The length of the CDR3 is 15 residues. Germline V CDR1 and CDR2: SGHRS, YFSETQ. The V and J ends lost 3 bases and 8 bases respectively, with 20 bases between them.